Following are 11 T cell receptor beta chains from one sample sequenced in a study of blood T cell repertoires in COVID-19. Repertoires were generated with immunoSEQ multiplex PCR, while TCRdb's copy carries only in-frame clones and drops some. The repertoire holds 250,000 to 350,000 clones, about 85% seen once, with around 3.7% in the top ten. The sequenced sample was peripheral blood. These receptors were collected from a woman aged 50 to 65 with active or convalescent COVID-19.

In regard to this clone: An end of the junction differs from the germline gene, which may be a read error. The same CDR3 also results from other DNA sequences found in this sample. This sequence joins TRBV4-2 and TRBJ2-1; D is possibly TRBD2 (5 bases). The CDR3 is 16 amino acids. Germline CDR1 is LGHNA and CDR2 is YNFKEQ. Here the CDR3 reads CASSQGAGLSYNEQFF. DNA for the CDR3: TGTGCCAGCAGCCAAGGGGCTGGACTTTCCTACAATGAACAGTTCTTC.

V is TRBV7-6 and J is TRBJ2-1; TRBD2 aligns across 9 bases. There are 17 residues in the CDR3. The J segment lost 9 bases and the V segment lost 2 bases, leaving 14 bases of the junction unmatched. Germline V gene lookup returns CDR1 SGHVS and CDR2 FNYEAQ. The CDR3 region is CASSLSLREGPISEQFF. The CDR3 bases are TGTGCCAGCAGCTTATCATTGCGGGAGGGCCCAATCAGTGAGCAGTTCTTC.

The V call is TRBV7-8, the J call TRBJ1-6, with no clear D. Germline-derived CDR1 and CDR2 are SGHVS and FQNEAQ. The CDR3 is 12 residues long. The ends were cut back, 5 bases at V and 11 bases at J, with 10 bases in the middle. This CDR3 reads CASSPSTPPLHF. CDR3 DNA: TGTGCCAGCAGCCCCAGTACGCCACCCCTCCACTTT. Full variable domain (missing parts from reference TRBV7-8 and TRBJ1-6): GAGVSQSPRYKVAKRGQDVALRCDPISGHVSLFWYQQALGQGPEFLTYFQNEAQLDKSGLPSDRFFAERPEGSVSTLKIQRTQQEDSAVYLCASSPSTPPLHFGNGTRLTVT.

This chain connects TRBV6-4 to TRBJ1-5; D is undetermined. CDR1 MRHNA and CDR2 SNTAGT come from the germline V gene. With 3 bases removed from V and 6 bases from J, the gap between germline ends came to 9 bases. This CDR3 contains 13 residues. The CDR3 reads CASSELPTQPQHF. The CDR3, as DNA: TGTGCCAGCAGTGAACTCCCCACTCAGCCCCAGCATTTT.

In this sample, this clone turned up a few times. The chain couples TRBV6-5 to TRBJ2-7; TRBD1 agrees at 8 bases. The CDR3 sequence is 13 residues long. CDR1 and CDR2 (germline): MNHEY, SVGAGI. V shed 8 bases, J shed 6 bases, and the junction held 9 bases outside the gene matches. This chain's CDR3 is CASERTGTSEQYF. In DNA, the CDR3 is TGTGCCAGCGAGCGGACAGGGACGTCCGAGCAGTACTTC.

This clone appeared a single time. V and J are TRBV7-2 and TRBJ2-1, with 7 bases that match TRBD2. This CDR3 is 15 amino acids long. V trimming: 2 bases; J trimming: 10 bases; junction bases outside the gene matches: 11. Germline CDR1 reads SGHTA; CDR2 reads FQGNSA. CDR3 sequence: CASSLTLGGYGEQFF. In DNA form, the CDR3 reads TGTGCCAGCAGCTTAACACTGGGGGGGTATGGCGAGCAGTTCTTC.

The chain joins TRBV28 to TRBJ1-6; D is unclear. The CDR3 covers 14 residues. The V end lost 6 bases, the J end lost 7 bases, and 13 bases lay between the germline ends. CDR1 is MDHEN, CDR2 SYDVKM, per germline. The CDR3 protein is CASSSRGWNSPLHF. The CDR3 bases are TGTGCCAGCAGCAGCCGAGGCTGGAATTCACCCCTCCACTTT.

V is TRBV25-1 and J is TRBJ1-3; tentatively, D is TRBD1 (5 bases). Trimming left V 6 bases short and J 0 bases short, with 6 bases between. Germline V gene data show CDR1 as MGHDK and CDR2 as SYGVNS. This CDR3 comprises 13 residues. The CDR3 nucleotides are TGTGCCAGCAGGACAGTCTCTGGAAACACCATATATTTT. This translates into CASRTVSGNTIYF.

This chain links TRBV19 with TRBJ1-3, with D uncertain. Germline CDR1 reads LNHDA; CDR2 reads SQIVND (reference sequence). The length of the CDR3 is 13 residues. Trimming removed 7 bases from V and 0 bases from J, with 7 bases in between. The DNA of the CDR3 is TGTGCCAGTAAATCCCACTCTGGAAACACCATATATTTT. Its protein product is CASKSHSGNTIYF. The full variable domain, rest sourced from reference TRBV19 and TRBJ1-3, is DGGITQSPKYLFRKEGQNVTLSCEQNLNHDAMYWYRQDPGQGLRLIYYSQIVNDFQKGDIAEGYSVSREKKESFPLTVTSAQKNPTAFYLCASKSHSGNTIYFGEGSWLTVV.

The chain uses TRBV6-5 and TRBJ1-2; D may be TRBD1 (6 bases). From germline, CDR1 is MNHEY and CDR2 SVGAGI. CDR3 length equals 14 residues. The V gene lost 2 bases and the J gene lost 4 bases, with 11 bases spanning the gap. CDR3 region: CASSYGGALYGYTF. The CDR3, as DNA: TGTGCCAGCAGTTACGGGGGCGCGCTCTATGGCTACACCTTC.

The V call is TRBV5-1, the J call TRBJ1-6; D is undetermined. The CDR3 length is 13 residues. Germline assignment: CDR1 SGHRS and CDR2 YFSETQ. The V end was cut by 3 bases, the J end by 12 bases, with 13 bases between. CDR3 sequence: CASSSTAVGPLHF. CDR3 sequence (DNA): TGCGCCAGCAGCTCTACAGCCGTGGGACCCCTCCACTTT. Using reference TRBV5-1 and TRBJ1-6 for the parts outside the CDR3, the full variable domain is KAGVTQTPRYLIKTRGQQVTLSCSPISGHRSVSWYQQTPGQGLQFLFEYFSETQRNKGNFPGRFSGRQFSNSRSEMNVSTLELGDSALYLCASSSTAVGPLHFGNGTRLTVT.